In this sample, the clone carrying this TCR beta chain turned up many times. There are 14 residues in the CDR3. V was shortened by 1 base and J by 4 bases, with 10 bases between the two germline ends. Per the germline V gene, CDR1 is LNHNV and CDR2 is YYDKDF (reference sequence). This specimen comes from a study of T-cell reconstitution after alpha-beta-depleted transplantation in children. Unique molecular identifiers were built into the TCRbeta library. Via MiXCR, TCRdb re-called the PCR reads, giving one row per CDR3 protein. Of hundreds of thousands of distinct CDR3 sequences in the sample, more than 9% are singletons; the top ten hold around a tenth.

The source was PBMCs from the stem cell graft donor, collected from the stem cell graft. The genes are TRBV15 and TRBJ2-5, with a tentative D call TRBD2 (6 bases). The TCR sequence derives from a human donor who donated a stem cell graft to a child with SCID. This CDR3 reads CATSRVGSLETQYF. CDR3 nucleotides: TGTGCCACCAGCAGAGTCGGGAGTTTAGAGACCCAGTACTTC. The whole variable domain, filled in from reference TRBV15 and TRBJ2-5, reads DAMVIQNPRYQVTQFGKPVTLSCSQTLNHNVMYWYQQKSSQAPKLLFHYYDKDFNNEADTPDNFQSRRPNTSFCFLDIRSPGLGDTAMYLCATSRVGSLETQYFGPGTRLLVL.